The source of this T cell receptor (beta chain) is a study of blood T cell repertoires in COVID-19. V dropped 4 bases and J dropped 2 bases, with 13 bases sitting between them. CDR3 length equals 15 residues. CDR1 is SGHTA, CDR2 FQGNSA, per germline. Assay used: immunoSEQ multiplex PCR; TCRdb lists only in-frame clones, some missing. The repertoire has 130,000 to 150,000 clones, over 75% of them found once; the top ten carry 8%. One Seattle source followed patients from active infection through their disease course. This rearrangement joins TRBV7-2 to TRBJ2-3; D is perhaps TRBD2 (7 bases). Sequencing was done on a sample of peripheral blood. The sequence derives from an older woman with COVID-19, enrolled during active disease. The CDR3: CASSSIGGPTDTQYF. The CDR3 DNA reads as TGTGCCAGCAGCTCCATCGGGGGGCCCACAGATACGCAGTATTTT.